Listed below are T cell receptor beta chains from one sample, sequenced in a study of blood T cells in healthy people across ages. MiXCR was run by TCRdb on the 5' RACE reads, yielding one entry per CDR3 protein. This sample has just over 800,000 distinct CDR3 sequences, with approximately 67% found just once. Sequenced: blood. The source is a man aged 30 to 45 in good health. Each CDR3 is given with its conserved first and last residue. A D gene is named only where the DNA matches it firmly. Size tells how often a clone was seen (once, few, many) or the class of an expanded clone, and some rows leave it out.

D gene,clone size,V gene,J gene,CDR3 DNA,CDR3 protein
-,once,TRBV20-1,TRBJ2-6,TGCAGTGCTATGAGCAGGAGAAGCTCTGGGGCCAACGTCCTGACTTTC,CSAMSRRSSGANVLTF
-,many,TRBV6-4,TRBJ2-5,TGTGCCAGCAGCCCGACAGGGGAGGGCGGAGAGACCCAGTACTTC,CASSPTGEGGETQYF
-,-,TRBV20-1,TRBJ1-2,TGCAGTGCCCAGCCGCGATCCCTCGCTAACTATGGCTACACCTTC,CSAQPRSLANYGYTF
-,many,TRBV15,TRBJ2-3,TGTGCCACCAGCAGGGAGAGTGATAGCCGCGATACGCAGTATTTT,CATSRESDSRDTQYF
TRBD1,few,TRBV9,TRBJ2-7,TGTGCCAGCAGTCGACAGGGGGCTTTCAACGAGCAGTACTTC,CASSRQGAFNEQYF
TRBD2,few,TRBV9,TRBJ2-1,TGTGCCAGCAGCTCCCCCGGGAGGTTCAATGAGCAGTTCTTC,CASSSPGRFNEQFF
-,-,TRBV4-2,TRBJ1-2,TGTGCCAGCAGCCAAAATCGGGGGAACTACACCTTC,CASSQNRGNYTF
TRBD1,-,TRBV7-8,TRBJ1-6,TGTGCCAGCAGCAGCCGGGACAGGGGCGGCAATACACCCCTCCACTTT,CASSSRDRGGNTPLHF
-,-,TRBV21-1,TRBJ2-3,-,CASSKTFGQGAVTYTQYF
-,-,TRBV5-1,TRBJ2-6,TGCGCCAGCAGTCCCGGACAATCTGGGGCCAACGTCCTGACTTTC,CASSPGQSGANVLTF
TRBD1,-,TRBV6-1,TRBJ2-6,TGTGCCAGCCGGGACAGGGAAAACACTGGGGCCAACGTCCTGACTTTC,CASRDRENTGANVLTF
-,-,TRBV7-9,TRBJ2-1,TGTGCCAGCAGCTTAGTTCCAGTCAATGAGCAGTTCTTC,CASSLVPVNEQFF
TRBD1,-,TRBV25-1,TRBJ2-7,TGTGCCAGCAGTGAATCCCCGGGACAGGGGGCTCTCTACTACGAGCAGTACTTC,CASSESPGQGALYYEQYF
TRBD1,-,TRBV2,TRBJ2-5,TGTGCCAGCAGGAGGGGGCCCGAGGAGACCCAGTACTTC,CASRRGPEETQYF
TRBD1,-,TRBV12-3/TRBV12-4,TRBJ2-3,TGTGCCAGCAGTCCCTTGACAGGGGGCATGGATACGCAGTATTTT,CASSPLTGGMDTQYF
TRBD2,-,TRBV9,TRBJ2-7,TGTGCCAGCAGCGTAGGACTAGCGGGGCTCTACGAGCAGTACTTC,CASSVGLAGLYEQYF
TRBD2,-,TRBV7-2,TRBJ2-7,TGTGCCAGCAGCTTAGCCCGGACTAGCGGGGGAACCAATGAGCAGTACTTC,CASSLARTSGGTNEQYF